The next 20 T cell receptor beta chains were all read from a single sample in a study of cytomegalovirus exposure and HLA in healthy donors. PCR used 60 Vbeta primers and 13 Jbeta primers. Measured with immunoSEQ multiplex PCR; TCRdb has only the in-frame clones, and not every one. The sample contains some 130,000 clones, roughly 79% of which appear only once. Sequenced: PBMCs. Receptor source: a woman aged 45-65 years in good health and CMV-seronegative.

The V call is TRBV7-6, the J call TRBJ1-1; 11 positions match TRBD1. In germline, CDR1 is SGHVS, CDR2 FNYEAQ. The V gene end was trimmed by 5 bases and the J gene end by 7 bases; junction bases not matched to a gene: 12. CDR3 length: 16 residues. CDR3 amino acids: CASSKPRTGGVSEAFF. The CDR3 bases are TGTGCCAGCAGCAAGCCTCGGACAGGGGGCGTTAGTGAAGCTTTCTTT.

Of note for this clone: One end of the junction is discordant with germline, which a read error may explain. This sequence joins TRBV7-9 and TRBJ2-7; D unresolved. CDR1 SEHNR and CDR2 FQNEAQ come from the germline V gene (reference sequence). The CDR3 has 12 amino acids. Here the CDR3 reads CSSSLEYGGQYF. CDR3 coding DNA: TGTTCCAGCAGCTTAGAGTATGGCGGGCAGTACTTC.

The chain couples TRBV27 to TRBJ2-1; 11 nucleotides agree with TRBD2. The CDR3 loop spans 18 amino acids. Germline loops: CDR1 MNHEY, CDR2 SMNVEV (reference sequence). Trimming at V came to 5 bases and at J to 7 bases, leaving 16 bases not matched to a gene. The CDR3: CASSRELAGGPVRNEQFF. CDR3 bases: TGTGCCAGCAGTCGCGAGCTAGCGGGAGGCCCAGTTAGGAATGAGCAGTTCTTC.

The chain has TRBV12-5 and TRBJ1-2; 9 nucleotides align to TRBD1. The CDR3 covers 14 residues. V gave up 0 bases and J gave up 6 bases; unmatched junction bases: 2. The germline V gene encodes CDR1 LGHNT and CDR2 FRNRAP. In DNA form, the CDR3 reads TGTGCTAGTGGTTTGGTAAACAGGGGGCATGGCTACACCTTC. This sequence encodes CASGLVNRGHGYTF.

CDR3 bases: TGTGCCAGCAGCTTAGGGAGCGGGAGCTCCTACGAGCAGTACTTC. This translates into CASSLGSGSSYEQYF. The rearrangement uses TRBV7-9 and TRBJ2-7; 8 bases are a match to TRBD2. There are 15 residues in the CDR3. CDR1 and CDR2 (germline): SEHNR, FQNEAQ (reference sequence). The V and J ends lost 1 base and 0 bases, in that order; junction bases with no gene match: 2.

This chain connects TRBV7-8 to TRBJ2-3; D possibly corresponds to TRBD2 (5 bases). This CDR3 spans 15 amino acids. The germline CDR1 and CDR2 sequences are SGHVS and FQNEAQ. Between the trimmed V and J ends, which lost 5 bases and 2 bases, there was a span of 14 bases. The CDR3 protein is CASSPWRANTDTQYF. The CDR3 DNA follows: TGTGCCAGCAGCCCCTGGCGGGCCAACACAGATACGCAGTATTTT.

In DNA, the CDR3 is TGTGCCAGCTCTAGCGCCGTTTACAATGAGCAGTTCTTC. Translation gives CASSSAVYNEQFF. This sequence joins TRBV6-4 and TRBJ2-1; possible D gene TRBD2, 6 bases. The CDR3 runs 13 residues. CDR1 MRHNA and CDR2 SNTAGT come from the germline V gene. V lost 8 bases, J lost 4 bases, and 12 bases lay in between.

As regards this clone: Compared with germline, one end of the junction differs, possibly owing to a read error. Here the CDR3 DNA reads TGTGCCAGCATCAATTACAGGGATAGCAATCAGCCCCAGAATTTT. As protein: CASINYRDSNQPQNF. The chain employs TRBV28 and TRBJ1-5, with D perhaps matching TRBD1 (6 bases). In germline, CDR1 is MDHEN, CDR2 SYDVKM. The CDR3 is made up of 15 amino acids.

The chain carries TRBV27 and TRBJ2-4; D uncertain. V lost 4 bases, J lost 0 bases, and 13 bases lay in between. The CDR3 contains 16 residues. The germline V gene has CDR1 MNHEY and CDR2 SMNVEV (reference sequence). CDR3 region: CASSSPQILAKNIQYF. CDR3 DNA: TGTGCCAGCAGTTCCCCACAGATATTAGCCAAAAACATTCAGTACTTC.

This chain uses TRBV5-6 with TRBJ2-6; D not resolved. V was trimmed by 0 bases and J by 2 bases, leaving 6 bases between them. This CDR3 is 15 amino acids long. Germline V CDR1 and CDR2: SGHDT, YYEEEE. DNA for the CDR3: TGTGCCAGCAGCTTGGCCACACCTGGGGCCAACGTCCTGACTTTC. It specifies CASSLATPGANVLTF.

The genes are TRBV28 and TRBJ2-7, with TRBD2 as a possible D gene (6 bases). V was trimmed by 8 bases and J by 2 bases, leaving 13 bases between them. CDR3 length: 13 amino acids. The V gene's germline CDR1 is MDHEN and CDR2 SYDVKM. The DNA of the CDR3 is TGTGCCAGCGGGACTCCGTTACCCTACGAGCAGTACTTC. Translation gives CASGTPLPYEQYF.

As for this clone: The same CDR3 is also encoded by other DNA sequences in this sample. Written as DNA, the CDR3 is TGTGCCAGTAGTCCGACAGGGGGGAATCAGCCCCAGCATTTT. This sequence encodes CASSPTGGNQPQHF. V is TRBV19 and J is TRBJ1-5, with TRBD1 matching over 9 bases. The V and J ends lost 5 bases and 4 bases, in that order; junction bases with no gene match: 3. CDR3 length equals 14 residues. Germline CDR1 is LNHDA and CDR2 is SQIVND (reference sequence).

This sequence joins TRBV7-3 and TRBJ1-4; 8 nucleotides line up with TRBD1. Germline CDR1 and CDR2: SGHTA and FQGTGA. With 5 bases clipped from V and 10 bases from J, the junction kept 6 bases outside the gene matches. The CDR3 has 13 amino acids. CDR3 in amino acids: CASSLDRGGKLFF. CDR3 coding DNA: TGTGCCAGCAGCCTTGACAGGGGTGGAAAACTGTTTTTT.

V usage is TRBV6-5 and J usage is TRBJ2-3; TRBD2 agrees at 8 bases. Germline V gene sequence: CDR1 MNHEY, CDR2 SVGAGI. Trimming took 6 bases from V and 4 from J; bases not matched to a gene: 6. The CDR3 has 14 amino acids. The CDR3 sequence is CASSSGSGSDTQYF. The CDR3 DNA reads TGTGCCAGCAGCAGCGGGAGTGGGTCAGATACGCAGTATTTT.

This chain connects TRBV4-2 to TRBJ2-2; D is perhaps TRBD1 (6 bases). The CDR3 contains 14 residues. Trimming shortened V by 0 bases and J by 5 bases, and 7 bases separated the two germline ends. Germline CDR1 reads LGHNA; CDR2 reads YNFKEQ. CDR3 in amino acids: CASSQEGGTGELFF. The CDR3 nucleotides are TGTGCCAGCAGCCAAGAAGGGGGAACCGGGGAGCTGTTTTTT.

Here the CDR3 reads CASRARGTISGNTIYF. As DNA, the CDR3 is TGTGCCAGCCGGGCGCGGGGGACCATCTCTGGAAACACCATATATTTT. The chain combines TRBV7-2 with TRBJ1-3; a possible D gene is TRBD1 (5 bases). Trimming cost V 8 bases and J 0 bases, with 17 bases left between them. CDR1 SGHTA and CDR2 FQGNSA come from the germline V gene. The CDR3 is 16 residues long.

This rearrangement joins TRBV5-1 to TRBJ2-1; 10 bases agree with TRBD2. Germline V CDR1 and CDR2: SGHRS, YFSETQ. CDR3 size: 17 residues. The V segment lost 0 bases and the J segment 2 bases; nucleotides outside the gene matches: 5. CDR3 amino acids: CASSLGGGLAAYNEQFF. As DNA, the CDR3 is TGCGCCAGCAGCTTGGGGGGCGGACTAGCGGCCTACAATGAGCAGTTCTTC.

This rearrangement joins TRBV2 to TRBJ1-3, with 8 bases matching TRBD1. CDR1 SNHLY and CDR2 FYNNEI come from the germline V gene. The CDR3 is 16 residues long. Trimming at V came to 0 bases and at J to 6 bases, leaving 7 bases not matched to a gene. The CDR3 reads CASSEALGRGLNTIYF. CDR3 DNA sequence: TGTGCCAGCAGTGAAGCGCTTGGCAGGGGGCTAAACACCATATATTTT.

The rearrangement uses TRBV4-2 and TRBJ2-2; D perhaps matches TRBD1 (6 bases). CDR3 length: 16 amino acids. Trimming removed 0 bases at V and 3 bases at J, with 11 bases between. Per germline, CDR1 LGHNA and CDR2 YNFKEQ. The CDR3 sequence: CASSQEYRVDTGELFF. DNA for the CDR3: TGTGCCAGCAGCCAAGAATACAGGGTCGACACCGGGGAGCTGTTTTTT.

This chain joins TRBV27 and TRBJ1-2, with 7 bases aligning to TRBD1. CDR3 length: 14 amino acids. Germline trimming cut 5 bases from V and 2 bases from J; bases unmatched to any gene: 5. Germline CDR1 reads MNHEY; CDR2 reads SMNVEV (reference sequence). This CDR3 reads CASSPRGDNYGYTF. The DNA for the CDR3 is TGTGCCAGCAGTCCCAGGGGGGACAACTATGGCTACACCTTC.